This TCR beta chain stems from a study of blood T cells in healthy people across ages. The second PCR ran about 6 to 12 cycles with a sample-barcoded 5' primer and J-beta primers. TCRdb re-derived calls from the 5' RACE reads in MiXCR, one entry per CDR3 protein. This sample has around 1,500,000 distinct CDR3 sequences; 28% occur once, and the top ten carry roughly 8%. The people who gave samples were healthy Caucasians from Russia, aged roughly 6 to 100. This CDR3 spans 17 amino acids. J was trimmed by 4 bases and V by 5 bases; bases with no gene match: 13. Sequencing was done on a sample of blood. The chain employs TRBV12-3 or TRBV12-4 and TRBJ1-3, with 8 bases identical to TRBD1. The TCR comes from a woman in her twenties or thirties in good health. In DNA, the CDR3 is TGTGCCAGCAGTCCCGGACAGGGCAACCGTTTCGGAAACACCATATATTTT. Translating gives CASSPGQGNRFGNTIYF.